Listed here is a single TCR beta chain. Its antigen remains unidentified. A TCRbeta library incorporating unique molecular identifiers was prepared. TCRdb independently ran MiXCR on the PCR reads; one entry per CDR3 protein. The sample yields 500,000 to 650,000 distinct CDR3 sequences, 11% seen once. This sample was taken from a study of T-cell reconstitution after alpha-beta-depleted transplantation in children. Study-level results: High day-60 TCRbeta diversity in some patients came from surviving recipient T cells and thymic progenitors. Once a year had passed after transplant, T-cell counts and diversity came mostly from newly produced T cells. Expanded clones from the graft, numbering several hundred, reportedly supplied alpha-beta T cells about two months after transplant.

The origin of this receptor is a female patient aged 2-9 years who had a stem cell transplant for aplastic anemia, so the T cells may come from the graft donor. Sample: PBMCs, mostly from graft donor cells, taken 180 days after TCRalphabeta/CD19-depleted stem cell transplant.

The CDR3: CASSQRPGGAETQYF. The CDR3 coding sequence is TGTGCCAGCAGCCAAAGGCCAGGGGGCGCGGAGACCCAGTACTTC. This rearrangement joins TRBV16 to TRBJ2-5; 8 nucleotides agree with TRBD1. This CDR3 is built from 15 residues. After removal of 2 bases from V and 5 bases from J, the junction contained 7 bases not matched to a gene. The germline gives CDR1 KGHSY, CDR2 FQNENV.